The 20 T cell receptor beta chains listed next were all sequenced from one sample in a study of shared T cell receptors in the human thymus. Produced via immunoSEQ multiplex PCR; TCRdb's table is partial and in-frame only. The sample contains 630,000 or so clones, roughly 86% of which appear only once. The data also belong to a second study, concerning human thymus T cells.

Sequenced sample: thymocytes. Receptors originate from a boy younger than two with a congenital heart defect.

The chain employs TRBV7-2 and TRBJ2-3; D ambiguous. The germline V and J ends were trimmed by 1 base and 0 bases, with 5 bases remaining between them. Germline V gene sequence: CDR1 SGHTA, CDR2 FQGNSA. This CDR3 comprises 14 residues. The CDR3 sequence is CASSLGSSTDTQYF. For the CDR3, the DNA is TGTGCCAGCAGCTTAGGTTCTAGCACAGATACGCAGTATTTT. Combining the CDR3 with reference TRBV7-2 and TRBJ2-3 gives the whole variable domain GAGVSQSPSNKVTEKGKDVELRCDPISGHTALYWYRQSLGQGLEFLIYFQGNSAPDKSGLPSDRFSAERTGGSVSTLTIQRTQQEDSAVYLCASSLGSSTDTQYFGPGTRLTVL.

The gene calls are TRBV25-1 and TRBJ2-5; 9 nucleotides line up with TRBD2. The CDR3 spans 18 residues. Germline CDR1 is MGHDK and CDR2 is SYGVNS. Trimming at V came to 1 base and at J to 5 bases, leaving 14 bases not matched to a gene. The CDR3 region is CASSEWWVASGVRETQYF. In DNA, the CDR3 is TGTGCCAGCAGTGAATGGTGGGTGGCTAGCGGGGTCCGGGAGACCCAGTACTTC.

The CDR3 loop reads CASSHTNPSPDTQYF. CDR3 nucleotide sequence: TGTGCCAGCAGCCACACCAACCCTAGCCCAGATACGCAGTATTTT. This sequence joins TRBV14 and TRBJ2-3, with D possibly TRBD2 on 5 matching bases. The CDR3 consists of 15 residues. The V gene lost 3 bases and the J gene lost 4 bases, with 14 bases spanning the gap. CDR1 SGHDN and CDR2 FVKESK come from the germline V gene. The full variable domain, with the rest looked up from reference TRBV14 and TRBJ2-3, is EAGVTQFPSHSVIEKGQTVTLRCDPISGHDNLYWYRRVMGKEIKFLLHFVKESKQDESGMPNNRFLAERTGGTYSTLKVQPAELEDSGVYFCASSHTNPSPDTQYFGPGTRLTVL.

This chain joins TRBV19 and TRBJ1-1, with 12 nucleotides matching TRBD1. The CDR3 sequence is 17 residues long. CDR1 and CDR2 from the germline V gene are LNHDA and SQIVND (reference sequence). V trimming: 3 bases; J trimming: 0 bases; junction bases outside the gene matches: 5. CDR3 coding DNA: TGTGCCAGTAGTATGGGACAGGGGGCTTCCGTGAACACTGAAGCTTTCTTT. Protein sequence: CASSMGQGASVNTEAFF.

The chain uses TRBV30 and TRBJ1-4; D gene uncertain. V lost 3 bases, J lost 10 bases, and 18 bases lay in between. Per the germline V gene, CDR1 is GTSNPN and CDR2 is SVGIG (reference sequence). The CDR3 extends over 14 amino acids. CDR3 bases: TGTGCCTGGAGGGGGAGTCTCCGAGGTGGAAAACTGTTTTTT. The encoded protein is CAWRGSLRGGKLFF. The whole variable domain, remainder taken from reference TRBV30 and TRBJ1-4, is SQTIHQWPATLVQPVGSPLSLECTVEGTSNPNLYWYRQAAGRGLQLLFYSVGIGQISSEVPQNLSASRPQDRQFILSSKKLLLSDSGFYLCAWRGSLRGGKLFFGSGTQLSVL.

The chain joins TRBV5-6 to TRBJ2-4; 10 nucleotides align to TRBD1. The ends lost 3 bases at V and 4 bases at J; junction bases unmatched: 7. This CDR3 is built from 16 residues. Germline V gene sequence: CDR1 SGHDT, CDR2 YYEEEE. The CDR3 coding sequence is TGTGCCAGCAGCTCTGGACAGGGGGTTGGAAAAAACATTCAGTACTTC. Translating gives CASSSGQGVGKNIQYF.

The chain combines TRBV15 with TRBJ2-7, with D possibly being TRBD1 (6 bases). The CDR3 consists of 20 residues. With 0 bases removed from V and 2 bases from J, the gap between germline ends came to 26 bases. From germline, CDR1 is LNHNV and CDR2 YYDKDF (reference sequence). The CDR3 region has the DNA TGTGCCACCAGCAGAGATGGGGATCTTACGGACAGTGGGCCTCCCTACGAGCAGTACTTC. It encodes CATSRDGDLTDSGPPYEQYF.

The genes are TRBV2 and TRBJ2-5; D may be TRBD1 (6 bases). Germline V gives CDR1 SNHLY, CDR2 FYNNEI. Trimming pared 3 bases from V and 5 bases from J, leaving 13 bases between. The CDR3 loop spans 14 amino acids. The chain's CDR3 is CASSEGAQVETQYF. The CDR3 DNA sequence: TGTGCCAGCAGTGAGGGGGCCCAGGTCGAGACCCAGTACTTC.

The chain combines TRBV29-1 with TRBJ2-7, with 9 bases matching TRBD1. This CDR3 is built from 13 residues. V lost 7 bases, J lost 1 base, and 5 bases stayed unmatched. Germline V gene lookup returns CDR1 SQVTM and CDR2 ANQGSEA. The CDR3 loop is CSALGTGSYEQYF. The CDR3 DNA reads TGCAGCGCCCTAGGGACAGGGTCCTACGAGCAGTACTTC.

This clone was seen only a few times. The CDR3 coding sequence is TGTGCCAGCAGTACCTGGACCCGGTCCCCGGTAAGGAGGTCGTACGAGCAGTACTTC. It codes for CASSTWTRSPVRRSYEQYF. This chain links TRBV28 with TRBJ2-7, with a weak D call TRBD2 (5 bases). This CDR3 contains 19 residues. From germline, CDR1 is MDHEN and CDR2 SYDVKM. Between the trimmed V and J ends, which lost 5 bases and 4 bases, there was a span of 30 bases.

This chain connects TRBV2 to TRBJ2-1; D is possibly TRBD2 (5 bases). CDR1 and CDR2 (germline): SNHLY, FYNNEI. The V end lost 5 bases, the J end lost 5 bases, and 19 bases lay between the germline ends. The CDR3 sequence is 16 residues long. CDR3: CASSKVEGRPDNEQFF. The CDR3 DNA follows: TGTGCCAGCAGTAAGGTCGAGGGCAGGCCTGACAATGAGCAGTTCTTC.

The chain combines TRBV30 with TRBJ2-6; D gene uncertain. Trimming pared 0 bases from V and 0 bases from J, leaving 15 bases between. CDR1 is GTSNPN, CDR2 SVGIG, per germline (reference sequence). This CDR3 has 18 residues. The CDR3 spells CAWSVPWQSVSGANVLTF. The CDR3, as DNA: TGTGCCTGGAGTGTACCGTGGCAGTCAGTCTCTGGGGCCAACGTCCTGACTTTC.

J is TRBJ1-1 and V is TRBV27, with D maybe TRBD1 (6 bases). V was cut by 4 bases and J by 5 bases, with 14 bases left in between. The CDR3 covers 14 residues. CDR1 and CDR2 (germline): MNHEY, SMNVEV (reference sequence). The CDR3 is CASSSDRFGTEAFF. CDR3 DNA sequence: TGTGCCAGCAGTTCCGACAGGTTCGGGACTGAAGCTTTCTTT.

The CDR3 reads CASRPPGDRADNSNQPQHF. The DNA for the CDR3 is TGTGCCAGCAGACCGCCTGGGGACAGGGCTGACAATAGCAATCAGCCCCAGCATTTT. The chain uses TRBV28 and TRBJ1-5, with 9 nucleotides matching TRBD1. Trimming took 6 bases from V and 0 from J; bases not matched to a gene: 15. Germline V gene lookup returns CDR1 MDHEN and CDR2 SYDVKM. The CDR3 extends over 19 amino acids.

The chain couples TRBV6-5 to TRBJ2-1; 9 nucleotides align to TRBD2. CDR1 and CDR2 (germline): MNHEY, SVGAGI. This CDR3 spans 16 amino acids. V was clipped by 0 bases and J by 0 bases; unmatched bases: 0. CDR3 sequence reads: CASSYSTSGSYNEQFF. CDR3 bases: TGTGCCAGCAGTTACTCGACTAGCGGCTCCTACAATGAGCAGTTCTTC.

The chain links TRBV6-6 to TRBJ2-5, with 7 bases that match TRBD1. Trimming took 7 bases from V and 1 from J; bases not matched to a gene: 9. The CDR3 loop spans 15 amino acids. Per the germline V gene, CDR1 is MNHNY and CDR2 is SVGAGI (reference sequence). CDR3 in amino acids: CASMETGSPQETQYF. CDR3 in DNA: TGTGCCAGCATGGAGACAGGGAGCCCCCAAGAGACCCAGTACTTC.

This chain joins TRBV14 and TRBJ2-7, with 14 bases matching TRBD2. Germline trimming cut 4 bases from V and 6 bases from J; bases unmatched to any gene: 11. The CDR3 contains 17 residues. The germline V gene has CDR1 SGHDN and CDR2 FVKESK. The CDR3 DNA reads TGTGCCAGCAGCCGCCAAGGGACTAGCGGGAGACCATCCGAGCAGTACTTC. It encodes CASSRQGTSGRPSEQYF.

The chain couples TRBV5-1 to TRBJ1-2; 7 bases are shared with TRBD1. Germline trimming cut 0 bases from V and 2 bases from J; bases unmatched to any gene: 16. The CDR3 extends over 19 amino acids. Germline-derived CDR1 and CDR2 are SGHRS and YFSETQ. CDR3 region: CASSLGGFTGDLSNYGYTF. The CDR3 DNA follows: TGCGCCAGCAGCTTGGGGGGTTTTACAGGGGACCTCTCAAACTATGGCTACACCTTC. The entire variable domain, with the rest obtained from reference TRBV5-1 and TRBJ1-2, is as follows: KAGVTQTPRYLIKTRGQQVTLSCSPISGHRSVSWYQQTPGQGLQFLFEYFSETQRNKGNFPGRFSGRQFSNSRSEMNVSTLELGDSALYLCASSLGGFTGDLSNYGYTFGSGTRLTVV.

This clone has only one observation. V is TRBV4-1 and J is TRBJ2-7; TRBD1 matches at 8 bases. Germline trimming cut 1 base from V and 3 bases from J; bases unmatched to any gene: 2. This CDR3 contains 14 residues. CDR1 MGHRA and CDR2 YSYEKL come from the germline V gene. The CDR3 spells CASSQGDRIYEQYF. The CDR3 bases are TGCGCCAGCAGCCAAGGGGACAGGATCTACGAGCAGTACTTC.

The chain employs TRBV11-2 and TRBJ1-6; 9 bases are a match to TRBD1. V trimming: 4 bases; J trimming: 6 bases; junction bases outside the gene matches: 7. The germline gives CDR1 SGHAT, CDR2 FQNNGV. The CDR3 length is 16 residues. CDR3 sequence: CASSSPRDRVNSPLHF. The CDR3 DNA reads TGTGCCAGCAGCTCCCCCCGGGACAGGGTTAATTCACCCCTCCACTTT. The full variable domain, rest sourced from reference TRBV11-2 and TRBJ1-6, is EAGVAQSPRYKIIEKRQSVAFWCNPISGHATLYWYQQILGQGPKLLIQFQNNGVVDDSQLPKDRFSAERLKGVDSTLKIQPAKLEDSAVYLCASSSPRDRVNSPLHFGNGTRLTVT.